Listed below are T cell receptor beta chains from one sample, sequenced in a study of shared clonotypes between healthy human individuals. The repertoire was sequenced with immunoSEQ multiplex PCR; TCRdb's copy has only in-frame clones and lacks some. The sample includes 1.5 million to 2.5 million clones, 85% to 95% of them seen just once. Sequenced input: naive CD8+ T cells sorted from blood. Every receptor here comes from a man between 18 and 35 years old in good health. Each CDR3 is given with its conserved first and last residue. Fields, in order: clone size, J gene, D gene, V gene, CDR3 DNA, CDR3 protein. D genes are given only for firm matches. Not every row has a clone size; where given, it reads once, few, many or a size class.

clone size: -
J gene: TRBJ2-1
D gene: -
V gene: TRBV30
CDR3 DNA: TGTGCCTGGAGTGCCATATCGAATGAGCAGTTCTTC
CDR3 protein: CAWSAISNEQFF

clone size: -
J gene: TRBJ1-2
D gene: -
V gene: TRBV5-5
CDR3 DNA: TGTGCCAGCAGCTTGAGGGGGGAGACTAACTATGGCTACACCTTC
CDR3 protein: CASSLRGETNYGYTF

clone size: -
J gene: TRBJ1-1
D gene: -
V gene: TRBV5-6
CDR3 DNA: TGTGCCAGCAGCTTGGCCGGGGGGTTTGAAGCTTTCTTT
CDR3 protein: CASSLAGGFEAFF

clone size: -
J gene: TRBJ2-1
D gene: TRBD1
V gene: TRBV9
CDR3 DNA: TGTGCCAGCAGCGTGGGGGGACAGGGCTCCTACAATGAGCAGTTCTTC
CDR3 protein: CASSVGGQGSYNEQFF

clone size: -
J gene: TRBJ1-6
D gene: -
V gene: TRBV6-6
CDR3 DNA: TGTGCCAGCAGTATTAGTGACAGCATACATAATTCACCCCTCCACTTT
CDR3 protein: CASSISDSIHNSPLHF

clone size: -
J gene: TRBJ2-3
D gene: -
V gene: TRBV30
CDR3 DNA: TGTGCCTGGAGTGTACTCGGGGGTTCCACAGATACGCAGTATTTT
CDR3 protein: CAWSVLGGSTDTQYF

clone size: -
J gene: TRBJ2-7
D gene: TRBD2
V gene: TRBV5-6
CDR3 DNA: TGTGCCAGCAGCCTGCGGGGCTCGGGACTAGCGGACCCCTACGAGCAGTACTTC
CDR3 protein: CASSLRGSGLADPYEQYF

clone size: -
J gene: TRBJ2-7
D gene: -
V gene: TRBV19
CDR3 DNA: TGTGCCAGTAGTATGGCAGGGCTCTACGAGCAGTACTTC
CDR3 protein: CASSMAGLYEQYF

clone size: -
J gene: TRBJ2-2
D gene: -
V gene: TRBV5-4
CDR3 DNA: TGTGCCAGCAGCGTAGACCCCACCGGGGAGCTGTTTTTT
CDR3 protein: CASSVDPTGELFF

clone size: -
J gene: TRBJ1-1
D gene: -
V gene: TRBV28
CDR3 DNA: TGTGCCAGCAGCCTCCAAGGCGGCAGTTCTGAAGCTTTCTTT
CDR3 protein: CASSLQGGSSEAFF

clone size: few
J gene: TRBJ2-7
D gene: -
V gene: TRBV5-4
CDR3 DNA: TGTGCCAGCAGCCGGGACGCTTACGAGCAGTACTTC
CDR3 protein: CASSRDAYEQYF

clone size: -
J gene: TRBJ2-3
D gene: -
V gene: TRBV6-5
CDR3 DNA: TGTGCCAGCAGTTACAGCCAGGGAACAGATACGCAGTATTTT
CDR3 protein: CASSYSQGTDTQYF

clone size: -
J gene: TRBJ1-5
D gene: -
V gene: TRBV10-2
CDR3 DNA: TGCGCCAGCAGTGAGACACAGGGTATCCAGCCCCAGCATTTT
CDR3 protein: CASSETQGIQPQHF

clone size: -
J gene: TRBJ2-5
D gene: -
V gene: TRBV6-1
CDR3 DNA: TGTGCCAGCAGTGAAGGGGAGGGGGGGGCCAGGGAGACCCAGTACTTC
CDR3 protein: CASSEGEGGARETQYF

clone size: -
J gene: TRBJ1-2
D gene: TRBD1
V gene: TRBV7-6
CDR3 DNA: TGTGCCAGCAGCTTAGCTGCCGGGACAGGATATGGCTACACCTTC
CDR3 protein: CASSLAAGTGYGYTF

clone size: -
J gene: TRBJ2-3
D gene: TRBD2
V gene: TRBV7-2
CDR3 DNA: TGTGCCAGCAGCTCGACTAGCGGGAGGGCAGGGGATACGCAGTATTTT
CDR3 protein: CASSSTSGRAGDTQYF

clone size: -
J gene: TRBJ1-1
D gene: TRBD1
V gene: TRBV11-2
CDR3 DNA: TGTGCCAGCAGCTTAGCAGGGGGACCGGCAACTGAAGCTTTCTTT
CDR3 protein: CASSLAGGPATEAFF

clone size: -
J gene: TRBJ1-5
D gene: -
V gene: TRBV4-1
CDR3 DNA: TGCGCCAGCAGCCCCTTCCGTAGCAATCAGCCCCAGCATTTT
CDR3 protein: CASSPFRSNQPQHF

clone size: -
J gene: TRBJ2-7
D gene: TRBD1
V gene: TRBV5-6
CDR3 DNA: TGTGCCAGCAGCTTGGGGCAGGGGGCTGTGGGCTACGAGCAGTACTTC
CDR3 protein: CASSLGQGAVGYEQYF

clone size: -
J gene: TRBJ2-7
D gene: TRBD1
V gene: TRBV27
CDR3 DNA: TGTGCCAGCAGTTTATCTCATGGGACAGCCATAACCTACGAGCAGTACTTC
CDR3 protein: CASSLSHGTAITYEQYF

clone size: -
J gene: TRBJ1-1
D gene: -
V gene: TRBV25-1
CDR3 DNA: TGTGCCAGCAGCATACAGGGTTTAAGCGACACTGAAGCTTTCTTT
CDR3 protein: CASSIQGLSDTEAFF

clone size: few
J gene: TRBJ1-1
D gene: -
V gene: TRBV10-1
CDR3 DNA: TGCGCCAGCAGTCCCGTGACAGGCGGGGAGAACACTGAAGCTTTCTTT
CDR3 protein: CASSPVTGGENTEAFF

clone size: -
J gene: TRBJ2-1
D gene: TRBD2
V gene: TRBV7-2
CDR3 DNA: TGTGCCAGCAGCTTAGGGACTAGCGGGCCTTATCCTTACAATGAGCAGTTCTTC
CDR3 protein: CASSLGTSGPYPYNEQFF

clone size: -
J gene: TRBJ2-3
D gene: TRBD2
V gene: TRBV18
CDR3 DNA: TGTGCCAGCTCACACGGACTAGCGGGTGGAACAGATACGCAGTATTTT
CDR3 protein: CASSHGLAGGTDTQYF

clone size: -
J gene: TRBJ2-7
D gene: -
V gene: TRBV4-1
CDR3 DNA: TGCGCCAGCAGCCAAGAGCAACCCTACGAGCAGTACTTC
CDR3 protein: CASSQEQPYEQYF

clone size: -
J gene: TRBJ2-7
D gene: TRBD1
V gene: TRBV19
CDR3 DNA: TGTGCCAGTAGTATTCTGGGACAGGGTATCGACGAGCAGTACTTC
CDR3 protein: CASSILGQGIDEQYF

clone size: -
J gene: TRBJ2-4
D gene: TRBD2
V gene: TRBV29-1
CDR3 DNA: TGCAGCGTTGAAGATCATCTGACTAGCGGGAGTACCTCCGTTTACATTCAGTACTTC
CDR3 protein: CSVEDHLTSGSTSVYIQYF

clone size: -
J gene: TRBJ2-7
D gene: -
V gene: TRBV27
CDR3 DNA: TGTGCCAGCAGTTTATCCCACCCGGGACGGGACTACGAGCAGTACTTC
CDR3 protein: CASSLSHPGRDYEQYF

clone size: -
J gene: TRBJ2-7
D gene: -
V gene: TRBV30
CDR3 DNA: TGTGCCTGGAGCCCCCACGGACTCTACGAGCAGTACTTC
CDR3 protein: CAWSPHGLYEQYF

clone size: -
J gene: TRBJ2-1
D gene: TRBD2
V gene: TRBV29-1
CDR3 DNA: TGCAGCGTTGATCTCGGGGGGAATGAGCAGTTCTTC
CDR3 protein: CSVDLGGNEQFF

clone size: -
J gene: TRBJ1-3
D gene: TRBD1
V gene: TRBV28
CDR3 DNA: TGTGCCAGCAGTTTGGGACAGGGGATCGCCGGTATCTCTGGAAACACCATATATTTT
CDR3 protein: CASSLGQGIAGISGNTIYF

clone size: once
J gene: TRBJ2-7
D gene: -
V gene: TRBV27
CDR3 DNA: TGTGCCAGCAGTCCCACACAGGGTCCCGACGAGCAGTACTTC
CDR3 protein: CASSPTQGPDEQYF

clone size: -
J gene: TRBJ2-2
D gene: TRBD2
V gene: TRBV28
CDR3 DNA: TGTGCCAGCAGTTTGATAGCGGGGGAGGGCACCGGGGAGCTGTTTTTT
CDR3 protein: CASSLIAGEGTGELFF

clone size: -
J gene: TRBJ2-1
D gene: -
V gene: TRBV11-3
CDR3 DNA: TGTGCCAGCAGCGGGACCTACAATGAGCAGTTCTTC
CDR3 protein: CASSGTYNEQFF

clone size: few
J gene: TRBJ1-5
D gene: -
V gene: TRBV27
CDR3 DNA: TGTGCCAGCAGTTTATTCGGGGATAGCAATCAGCCCCAGCATTTT
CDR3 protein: CASSLFGDSNQPQHF

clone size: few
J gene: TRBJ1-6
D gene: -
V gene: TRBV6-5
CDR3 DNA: TGTGCCAGCAGTTACTCGGAGGGCAATTCACCCCTCCACTTT
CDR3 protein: CASSYSEGNSPLHF

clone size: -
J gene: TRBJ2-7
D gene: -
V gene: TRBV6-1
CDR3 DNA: TGTGCCAGCAGTGAAGAGAAGACAACCTGGTCCGAGCAGTACTTC
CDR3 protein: CASSEEKTTWSEQYF

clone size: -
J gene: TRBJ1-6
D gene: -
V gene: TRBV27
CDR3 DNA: TGTGCCAGCACTCCCGAGGGGAGGTCGGGAGCCTATAATTCACCCCTCCACTTT
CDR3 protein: CASTPEGRSGAYNSPLHF

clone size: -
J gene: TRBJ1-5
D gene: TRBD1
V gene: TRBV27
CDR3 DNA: TGTGCCAGCAGTTCCGGGACAGGGTTGTTGCAGCCCCAGCATTTT
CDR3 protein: CASSSGTGLLQPQHF

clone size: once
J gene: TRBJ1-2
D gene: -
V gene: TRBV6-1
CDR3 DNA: TGTGCCAGCAGTGAAGTCCCGGGCCTTTTGGACTATGGCTACACCTTC
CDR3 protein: CASSEVPGLLDYGYTF

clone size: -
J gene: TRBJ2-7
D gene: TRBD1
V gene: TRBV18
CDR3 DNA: TGTGCCAGCTCACAATCGGGGACAGGTTACTACGAGCAGTACTTC
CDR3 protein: CASSQSGTGYYEQYF

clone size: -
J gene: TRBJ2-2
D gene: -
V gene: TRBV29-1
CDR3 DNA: TGCAGCGTTGTGTCGGTCGGACAGCTCAACACCGGGGAGCTGTTTTTT
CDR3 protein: CSVVSVGQLNTGELFF

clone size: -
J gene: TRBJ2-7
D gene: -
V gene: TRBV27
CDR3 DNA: TGTGCCAGCAGTTTGGTCGACGGTATTTACGAGCAGTACTTC
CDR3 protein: CASSLVDGIYEQYF

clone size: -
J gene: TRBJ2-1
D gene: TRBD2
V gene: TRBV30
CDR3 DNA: TGTGCCTGGAGTCCTAGCGGGCTAGGCAATGAGCAGTTCTTC
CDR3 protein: CAWSPSGLGNEQFF

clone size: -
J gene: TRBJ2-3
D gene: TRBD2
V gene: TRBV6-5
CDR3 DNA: TGTGCCAGCAGTTACTCAGGCGGGAGGGCCCTAGATACGCAGTATTTT
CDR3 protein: CASSYSGGRALDTQYF

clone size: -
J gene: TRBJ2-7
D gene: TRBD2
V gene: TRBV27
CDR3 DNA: TGTGCCAGCACAGAAAGCGGACTAGCGGGGTACGAGCAGTACTTC
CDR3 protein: CASTESGLAGYEQYF

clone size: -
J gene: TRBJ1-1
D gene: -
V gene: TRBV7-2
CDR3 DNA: TGTGCCAGCAGCAGGGGATCGTGGGGGAACACTGAAGCTTTCTTT
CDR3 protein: CASSRGSWGNTEAFF

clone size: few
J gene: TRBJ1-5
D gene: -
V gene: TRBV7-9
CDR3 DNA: TGTGCCAGCAGACAGGGAATTCTCTATCAGCCCCAGCATTTT
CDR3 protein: CASRQGILYQPQHF

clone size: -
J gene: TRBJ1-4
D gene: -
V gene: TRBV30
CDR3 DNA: TGTGCCGCCCCCTGGGACGGAGATAATGAAAAACTGTTTTTT
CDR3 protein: CAAPWDGDNEKLFF

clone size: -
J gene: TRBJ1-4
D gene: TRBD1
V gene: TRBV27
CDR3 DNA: TGTGCCAGCAGCCCAACAGGGGACGAAAAACTGTTTTTT
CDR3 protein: CASSPTGDEKLFF

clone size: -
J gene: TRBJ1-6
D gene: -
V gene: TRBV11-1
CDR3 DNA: TGTGCCAGCAGCTTTCAGGACATCCGTAATTCACCCCTCCACTTT
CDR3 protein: CASSFQDIRNSPLHF

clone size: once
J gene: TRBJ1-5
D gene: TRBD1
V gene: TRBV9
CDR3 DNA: TGTGCCAGCAGCTCAAGGGGGACAGAACACTGCAATCAGCCCCAGCATTTT
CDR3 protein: CASSSRGTEHCNQPQHF

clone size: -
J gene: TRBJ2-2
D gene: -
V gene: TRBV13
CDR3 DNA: TGTGCCAGCAGCTCCACTACCGGGGAGCTGTTTTTT
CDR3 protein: CASSSTTGELFF

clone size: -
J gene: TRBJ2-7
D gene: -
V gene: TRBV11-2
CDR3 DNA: TGTGCCAGCAGCTTAGATTCTTCCTCGCTAGGTTACGAGCAGTACTTC
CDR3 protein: CASSLDSSSLGYEQYF

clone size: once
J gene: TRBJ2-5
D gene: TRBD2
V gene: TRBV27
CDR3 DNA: TGTGCCAGCAGTTTAAGGCTAGCGGGAGGTTATGGGACCCAGTACTTC
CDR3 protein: CASSLRLAGGYGTQYF